The 12 T cell receptor beta chains listed next were all sequenced from one sample in a study of T cell responses to AZD1222 COVID-19 vaccine. Sequencing was performed with immunoSEQ multiplex PCR; in TCRdb, only in-frame clones are kept and a portion is missing. The table lists 120,000 to 150,000 clones, 88% of them singletons. The source material was peripheral blood, sampled 28 days after the second dose of the MenACWY control vaccine. These receptor sequences come from an adult who received the MenACWY meningococcal vaccine as a control.

The table lists this clone with a count of one. The gene calls are TRBV27 and TRBJ2-6; D is ambiguous. The V end was cut by 4 bases, the J end by 2 bases, with 9 bases between. The CDR3 is 15 residues long. The germline gives CDR1 MNHEY, CDR2 SMNVEV (reference sequence). As DNA, the CDR3 is TGTGCCAGCAGTTCCCTAGGGACTGGGGCCAACGTCCTGACTTTC. Amino acid sequence: CASSSLGTGANVLTF.

This chain connects TRBV15 to TRBJ2-7; no firm D call. V dropped 5 bases and J dropped 9 bases, with 17 bases sitting between them. CDR1 and CDR2 from the germline V gene are LNHNV and YYDKDF (reference sequence). This CDR3 comprises 13 residues. CDR3 DNA sequence: TGTGCCACCAGCGTCGGGCCACAAGGTGGGCAGTACTTC. Amino acid sequence: CATSVGPQGGQYF.

The chain employs TRBV12-3 or TRBV12-4 and TRBJ1-1; D is uncertain. V was trimmed by 0 bases and J by 7 bases, leaving 6 bases between them. The CDR3 extends over 12 amino acids. The CDR3, as DNA: TGTGCCAGCAGTTTAGCAGGAGGTGAAGCTTTCTTT. This encodes CASSLAGGEAFF.

This sequence joins TRBV5-1 and TRBJ2-7, with 9 bases aligning to TRBD1. The CDR3 spans 17 residues. The germline CDR1 and CDR2 sequences are SGHRS and YFSETQ. The junction had 10 bases not matched to a gene; V was cut back by 2 bases and J by 1 base. CDR3 nucleotide sequence: TGCGCCAGCAGCTTAGACAAAGGACAGGGGATTTCCTACGAGCAGTACTTC. It translates to CASSLDKGQGISYEQYF.

J is TRBJ1-1 and V is TRBV6-6; 7 nucleotides line up with TRBD1. V dropped 5 bases and J dropped 7; count of bases not matched to a gene: 10. Germline CDR1 is MNHNY and CDR2 is SVGAGI (reference sequence). The CDR3 loop spans 14 amino acids. For the CDR3, the DNA is TGTGCCAGCAGTATGGGACAGAAGGGTGGTGAAGCTTTCTTT. It yields the protein CASSMGQKGGEAFF.

Written as DNA, the CDR3 is TGTGCCATCAGTGAACATAACAGGGATTATGGCTACACCTTC. The encoded protein is CAISEHNRDYGYTF. J is TRBJ1-2 and V is TRBV10-3; D may be TRBD1 (6 bases). CDR3 size: 14 residues. Germline CDR1 and CDR2: ENHRY and SYGVKD. V gave up 3 bases and J gave up 5 bases, with 13 bases separating them.

The chain employs TRBV19 and TRBJ1-2; perhaps TRBD1 as D (5 bases). V lost 7 bases and J 3 bases, leaving 15 bases between the germline ends. Germline V CDR1 and CDR2: LNHDA, SQIVND (reference sequence). This CDR3 is 14 amino acids long. In nucleotides, the CDR3 is TGTGCCAGTATAAGGGGTGCGGGGGACTATGGCTACACCTTC. Amino acids: CASIRGAGDYGYTF.

V is TRBV7-8 and J is TRBJ1-2; D is possibly TRBD1 (5 bases). Germline V gene lookup returns CDR1 SGHVS and CDR2 FQNEAQ. Trimming removed 2 bases at V and 5 bases at J, with 12 bases between. CDR3 length: 14 amino acids. The CDR3 sequence: CASSLSGTDYGYTF. The CDR3 coding sequence is TGTGCCAGCAGCTTATCCGGGACGGATTATGGCTACACCTTC. Full variable domain (missing parts from reference TRBV7-8 and TRBJ1-2): GAGVSQSPRYKVAKRGQDVALRCDPISGHVSLFWYQQALGQGPEFLTYFQNEAQLDKSGLPSDRFFAERPEGSVSTLKIQRTQQEDSAVYLCASSLSGTDYGYTFGSGTRLTVV.

The V gene is TRBV5-1, the J gene TRBJ1-6; D possibly corresponds to TRBD1 (5 bases). CDR1 is SGHRS, CDR2 YFSETQ, per germline. This CDR3 is built from 16 residues. The V gene lost 4 bases and the J gene lost 9 bases, with 20 bases spanning the gap. The CDR3 nucleotides read TGCGCCAGCAGCCCCCGAGGGGCAGGGCCAGGTTCACCCCTCCACTTT. This translates into CASSPRGAGPGSPLHF.

The V call is TRBV19, the J call TRBJ2-2, with D possibly matching TRBD1 (8 bases). CDR3 length equals 19 residues. V was trimmed by 6 bases and J by 4 bases, leaving 27 bases between them. The germline gives CDR1 LNHDA, CDR2 SQIVND (reference sequence). CDR3 coding DNA: TGTGCCAGTAGGCGGGACGGACCAGGGGGCGGGGGCCTCACCGGGGAGCTGTTTTTT. This encodes CASRRDGPGGGGLTGELFF.

The J gene is TRBJ2-5, the V gene TRBV4-2; D uncertain. In germline, CDR1 is LGHNA, CDR2 YNFKEQ. V was clipped by 0 bases and J by 1 base, with 6 bases between them. The CDR3 runs 14 residues. The CDR3 is CASSQEQTQETQYF. The CDR3 DNA reads TGTGCCAGCAGCCAAGAACAGACCCAAGAGACCCAGTACTTC.

The V gene is TRBV27, the J gene TRBJ2-1, with unresolved D. The CDR3 is made up of 13 amino acids. Germline V gene data show CDR1 as MNHEY and CDR2 as SMNVEV (reference sequence). V was cut by 5 bases and J by 4 bases, with 9 bases left in between. The DNA of the CDR3 is TGTGCCAGCAGTGCCCCTTCATACAATGAGCAGTTCTTC. Residues: CASSAPSYNEQFF.